Listed below are T cell receptor beta chains from one sample, sequenced in a study of PD-1 and CTLA-4 blockade in melanoma. Sequenced by immunoSEQ multiplex PCR; TCRdb stores in-frame clones only, minus some. Among 20,000 to 25,000 clones listed, around 89% were seen once. The sample in question was CD8+ T cells from peripheral blood, obtained before anti-PD-1 treatment. These receptors were obtained from a human donor with melanoma. Both conserved end residues are part of each CDR3. The D gene is left open where the match is weak. Only part of the rows carry a size: once, few, many, or a class if the clone is expanded.

-	TRBV29-1	-	TRBJ1-5	TGCAACGTTGAAGAAGGTAACAATCAGCCCCAGCATTTT	CNVEEGNNQPQHF
-	TRBV9	-	TRBJ2-2	TGTGCCAGCAGCGATGCGGGCACCGGGGAGCTGTTTTTT	CASSDAGTGELFF
-	TRBV9	TRBD1	TRBJ2-7	TGTGCCAGCAGCCCAGGGGGCGAGCAGTACTTC	CASSPGGEQYF
-	TRBV15	TRBD2	TRBJ2-7	TGTGCCACCAGCAGAGATAAAGGGAGGGGACTCGAGCAGTACTTC	CATSRDKGRGLEQYF
few	TRBV30	-	TRBJ2-2	TGTGCCTGGAGTGAAGGGTCTGTGGACACCGGGGAGCTGTTTTTT	CAWSEGSVDTGELFF
few	TRBV4-1	-	TRBJ1-6	TGCGCCAGCAGCCAAGATTTTCCCGAGAGTTCACCCCTCCACTTT	CASSQDFPESSPLHF
-	TRBV29-1	TRBD1	TRBJ2-3	TGCAGCGTTGAGGGGACAGGGATTCGAGATACGCAGTATTTT	CSVEGTGIRDTQYF
-	TRBV4-1	-	TRBJ2-1	TGCGCCAGCAGCCAATGGGACGGGGATGAGCAGTTCTTC	CASSQWDGDEQFF
once	TRBV4-1	-	TRBJ2-1	TGCGCCAGCAGCCACCCCGGTCTTAATGAGCAGTTCTTC	CASSHPGLNEQFF
-	TRBV6-5	TRBD1	TRBJ1-1	TGTGCCAGCAGTTACGGACAGGGAGCCACTGAAGCTTTCTTT	CASSYGQGATEAFF
-	TRBV10-2	TRBD2	TRBJ2-1	TGCGCCAGCGCACGGACTAGCGGGGGGGGTGAAGAGCAGTTCTTC	CASARTSGGGEEQFF
-	TRBV15	TRBD2	TRBJ2-5	TGTGCCACCAGCAGAGATGGCGGGGGAAACCAAGAGACCCAGTACTTC	CATSRDGGGNQETQYF
-	TRBV4-1	-	TRBJ2-7	TGCGCCAGCAGCCAAGATCCACCGGCGGGGGAGCAGTACTTC	CASSQDPPAGEQYF
-	TRBV6-5	-	TRBJ1-6	TGTGCCAGCAGTTACAGTCCAGGGGCGAATTCACCCCTCCACTTT	CASSYSPGANSPLHF
-	TRBV4-3	-	TRBJ2-7	TGCGCCAGCAGCCAAGGGGTGGGCTCCTACGAGCAGTACTTC	CASSQGVGSYEQYF
-	TRBV30	-	TRBJ1-5	TGTGCCTGGAGTGTATTGGGGACTGCCAGGGGAGATCAGCCCCAGCATTTT	CAWSVLGTARGDQPQHF
-	TRBV30	-	TRBJ1-1	TGTGCCTGGACGACCGGGTGGGACACTGAAGCTTTCTTT	CAWTTGWDTEAFF